These 10 T cell receptor beta chains were sequenced from one sample in a study of T cell changes during pregnancy in multiple sclerosis. Clones were sequenced by immunoSEQ multiplex PCR, and TCRdb holds only the in-frame ones, with some missing. The table includes about 43,000 clones, roughly 93% detected once. Sequenced input: PBMCs (not recorded whether the cells were cultured). The receptor set was obtained from a female donor with multiple sclerosis, enrolled in a pregnancy study.

This chain's CDR3 is CASSYSTASNQPQHF. The CDR3 nucleotides are TGTGCCAGCAGTTACTCGACGGCAAGCAATCAGCCCCAGCATTTT. The genes are TRBV6-5 and TRBJ1-5; no reliable D call. CDR3 length: 15 amino acids. V gave up 0 bases and J gave up 1 base, with 7 bases separating them. Germline V gives CDR1 MNHEY, CDR2 SVGAGI.

The genes are TRBV9 and TRBJ2-1, with 14 bases identical to TRBD2. CDR3 length equals 16 residues. Germline CDR1 SGDLS, CDR2 YYNGEE. With V trimmed by 4 bases and J by 4 bases, 4 bases remained unmatched. The CDR3 sequence: CASSSRLAGGYNEQFF. The CDR3 DNA is TGTGCCAGCAGCTCAAGACTAGCGGGAGGGTACAATGAGCAGTTCTTC.

This chain links TRBV28 with TRBJ1-5; TRBD1 is a possible D gene (5 bases). Trimming took 2 bases from V and 5 from J, leaving 13 bases between them. The CDR3 extends over 15 amino acids. The V gene's germline CDR1 is MDHEN and CDR2 SYDVKM. The chain's CDR3 is CASSLGGEVYQPQHF. As DNA, the CDR3 is TGTGCCAGCAGTTTAGGAGGGGAAGTTTATCAGCCCCAGCATTTT. The full variable domain, in which reference TRBV28 and TRBJ1-5 provide the parts outside the CDR3, is DVKVTQSSRYLVKRTGEKVFLECVQDMDHENMFWYRQDPGLGLRLIYFSYDVKMKEKGDIPEGYSVSREKKERFSLILESASTNQTSMYLCASSLGGEVYQPQHFGDGTRLSIL.

V usage is TRBV7-9 and J usage is TRBJ1-2, with a tentative D call TRBD1 (5 bases). Germline-derived CDR1 and CDR2 are SEHNR and FQNEAQ (reference sequence). Trimming removed 4 bases at V and 3 bases at J, with 15 bases between. This CDR3 is 15 amino acids long. CDR3 in amino acids: CASSSSGLSDYGYTF. CDR3 in DNA: TGTGCCAGCAGCTCCTCAGGGTTGTCGGACTATGGCTACACCTTC.

V usage is TRBV6-1 and J usage is TRBJ2-3; 12 bases are a match to TRBD2. With V trimmed by 1 base and J by 1 base, 3 bases remained unmatched. CDR1 is MNHNS and CDR2 is SASEGT in the germline V gene. CDR3 length: 17 residues. This CDR3 is CASSEVLAGGGTDTQYF. The CDR3 DNA follows: TGTGCCAGCAGTGAAGTTCTAGCGGGAGGGGGCACAGATACGCAGTATTTT.

V and J are TRBV19 and TRBJ1-1; D gene ambiguous. Trimming took off 3 bases at V and 5 bases at J, with 13 bases between the two ends. In germline, CDR1 is LNHDA, CDR2 SQIVND (reference sequence). The CDR3 spans 14 residues. This chain's CDR3 is CASSMTGVETEAFF. The CDR3 DNA sequence: TGTGCCAGTAGTATGACCGGGGTTGAAACTGAAGCTTTCTTT.

This chain's CDR3 is CASSLDPQVGELFF. Written as DNA, the CDR3 is TGTGCCAGCAGCTTAGACCCCCAAGTCGGGGAGCTGTTTTTT. The genes are TRBV11-2 and TRBJ2-2, with D unclear. The CDR3 extends over 14 amino acids. The germline V gene encodes CDR1 SGHAT and CDR2 FQNNGV. V shed 0 bases and J shed 7 bases, with 9 bases lying between them. The full variable domain, with the rest looked up from reference TRBV11-2 and TRBJ2-2, is EAGVAQSPRYKIIEKRQSVAFWCNPISGHATLYWYQQILGQGPKLLIQFQNNGVVDDSQLPKDRFSAERLKGVDSTLKIQPAKLEDSAVYLCASSLDPQVGELFFGEGSRLTVL.

The gene calls are TRBV19 and TRBJ1-5; D unclear. Per germline, CDR1 LNHDA and CDR2 SQIVND (reference sequence). V was shortened by 5 bases and J by 8 bases, with 16 bases between the two germline ends. This CDR3 spans 14 amino acids. CDR3 amino acids: CASSADGPREPQHF. The CDR3 DNA sequence: TGTGCCAGTAGTGCGGACGGTCCGCGAGAGCCCCAGCATTTT.

The chain joins TRBV19 to TRBJ1-2; no reliable D call. CDR1 is LNHDA and CDR2 is SQIVND in the germline V gene (reference sequence). Trimming removed 5 bases at V and 4 bases at J, with 11 bases between. The length of the CDR3 is 13 residues. The CDR3 DNA is TGTGCCAGTAGTCCGAGTGGGCCCTATGGCTACACCTTC. Translation: CASSPSGPYGYTF. The full variable domain, with the rest looked up from reference TRBV19 and TRBJ1-2, is DGGITQSPKYLFRKEGQNVTLSCEQNLNHDAMYWYRQDPGQGLRLIYYSQIVNDFQKGDIAEGYSVSREKKESFPLTVTSAQKNPTAFYLCASSPSGPYGYTFGSGTRLTVV.

This chain links TRBV7-2 with TRBJ2-5; D ambiguous. Germline CDR1 and CDR2: SGHTA and FQGNSA. The CDR3 contains 11 residues. V lost 4 bases, J lost 1 base, and 1 base lay in between. CDR3 region: CASSSQETQYF. CDR3 coding DNA: TGTGCCAGCAGCTCCCAAGAGACCCAGTACTTC.